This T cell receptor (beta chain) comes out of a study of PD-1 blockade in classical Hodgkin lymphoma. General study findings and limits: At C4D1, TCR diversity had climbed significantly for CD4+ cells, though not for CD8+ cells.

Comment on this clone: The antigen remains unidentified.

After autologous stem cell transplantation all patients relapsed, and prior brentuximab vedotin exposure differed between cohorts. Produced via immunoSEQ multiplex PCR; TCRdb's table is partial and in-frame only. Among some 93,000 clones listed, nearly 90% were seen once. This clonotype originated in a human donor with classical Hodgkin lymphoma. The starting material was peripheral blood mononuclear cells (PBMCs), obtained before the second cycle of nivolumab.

CDR3 residues: CASSRSGDYNEQFF. The CDR3 DNA is TGTGCCAGCAGTAGGAGCGGGGACTACAATGAGCAGTTCTTC. The V call is TRBV27, the J call TRBJ2-1; TRBD2 matches 7 bases. The germline CDR1 and CDR2 sequences are MNHEY and SMNVEV (reference sequence). The CDR3 has 14 amino acids. V lost 5 bases to trimming and J lost 3 bases; unmatched junction nucleotides: 4.